This is a list of T cell receptor beta chains from one sample in a study of post-analysis software for immune sequencing data. One entry per CDR3 protein results from TCRdb running MiXCR on the PCR reads. The sample carries 650,000 to 850,000 distinct CDR3 sequences, about 43% recorded once. The sequencing sample was made of blood. Every receptor here comes from a girl aged 5-17 years with multiple sclerosis. The CDR3 runs from the conserved cysteine through the conserved F or W. D genes are given only for firm matches. Expanded clones are given a class, and other clones once, few, many or no size at all.

J: TRBJ2-1; D: .; size: .; V: TRBV6-2/TRBV6-3; DNA: TGTGCCAGCAGTTCGATAGACCGCCCCGACTACAATGAGCAGTTCTTC; CDR3: CASSSIDRPDYNEQFF
J: TRBJ1-1; D: .; size: few; V: TRBV13; DNA: TGTGCCAGCAGCCGGGACGCGGTTGCTGAAGCTTTCTTT; CDR3: CASSRDAVAEAFF
J: TRBJ2-7; D: .; size: .; V: TRBV3-1; DNA: TGTGCCAGCAGCCAGGGCGGGTTGTCCTACGAGCAGTACTTC; CDR3: CASSQGGLSYEQYF
J: TRBJ2-7; D: TRBD2; size: .; V: TRBV4-1; DNA: TGCGCCAGCAGCCACGCTAGCGGGAGAAGCTACGAGCAGTACTTC; CDR3: CASSHASGRSYEQYF
J: TRBJ2-6; D: .; size: few; V: TRBV4-3; DNA: TGCGCCAGCAGCCAAGATCCAGCGGGCTCTGGGGCCAACGTCCTGACTTTC; CDR3: CASSQDPAGSGANVLTF
J: TRBJ1-5; D: .; size: .; V: TRBV15; DNA: TGTGCCACCTGGGCCGGGGAATATAGCAATCAGCCCCAGCATTTT; CDR3: CATWAGEYSNQPQHF
J: TRBJ2-1; D: .; size: .; V: TRBV7-2; DNA: TGTGCCGGCAGCTTCGGGACAGCCGGGGGCAATGAGCAGTTCTTC; CDR3: CAGSFGTAGGNEQFF
J: TRBJ2-7; D: .; size: .; V: TRBV20-1; DNA: TGCAGTGCTCATACCATGGAGAGGGCGCGAGGCGAGCAGTACTTC; CDR3: CSAHTMERARGEQYF
J: TRBJ2-1; D: .; size: few; V: TRBV24-1; DNA: TGTGCCACCAGTGGCCCTTCGGGGTCCTACAATGAGCAGTTCTTC; CDR3: CATSGPSGSYNEQFF
J: TRBJ1-2; D: .; size: .; V: TRBV6-5; DNA: TGTGCCAGCAGTTACTCTACGACACTCCCCAACTATGGCTACACCTTC; CDR3: CASSYSTTLPNYGYTF
J: TRBJ2-3; D: TRBD1; size: .; V: TRBV4-3; DNA: TGCGCCAGCAGCCAAGGGACAGGGGGCGTCACAGATACGCAGTATTTT; CDR3: CASSQGTGGVTDTQYF
J: TRBJ1-6; D: .; size: .; V: TRBV5-5; DNA: TGTGCCAGCAGCCTCCCCCCCAGGGAGTCACCCCTCCACTTT; CDR3: CASSLPPRESPLHF
J: TRBJ1-5; D: .; size: .; V: TRBV10-3; DNA: TGTGCCATCAGTGAGTCGGCAGGGTCGGGGCAGCCCCAGCATTTT; CDR3: CAISESAGSGQPQHF
J: TRBJ1-1; D: .; size: .; V: TRBV29-1; DNA: TGCAGCGCAGGGTTTGGCACTGAAGCTTTCTTT; CDR3: CSAGFGTEAFF
J: TRBJ2-7; D: .; size: .; V: TRBV10-3; DNA: TGTGCCATCAGTGAGGCGCGACTAGAGGCAAAGCAGTACTTC; CDR3: CAISEARLEAKQYF
J: TRBJ2-5; D: .; size: .; V: TRBV13; DNA: TGTGCCAGCAGCCCATGGGGGGTAGGGCAAGAGACCCAGTACTTC; CDR3: CASSPWGVGQETQYF
J: TRBJ2-7; D: .; size: once; V: TRBV29-1; DNA: TGCAGCGCTGTTGGTGGCAGGGGTTACGAGCAGTACTTC; CDR3: CSAVGGRGYEQYF
J: TRBJ2-7; D: TRBD1; size: .; V: TRBV5-5; DNA: TGTGCCAGCAGCTTGCCCGACAGGGTGTCCTACGAGCAGTACTTC; CDR3: CASSLPDRVSYEQYF
J: TRBJ2-3; D: .; size: few; V: TRBV29-1; DNA: TGCAGCGCCCGGACCAGCGGAGATACGCAGTATTTT; CDR3: CSARTSGDTQYF
J: TRBJ2-7; D: TRBD2; size: .; V: TRBV20-1; DNA: TGCAGTGCTAGACCCAACAGCCTCGGGACTAGAGCCTACGAGCAGTACTTC; CDR3: CSARPNSLGTRAYEQYF
J: TRBJ2-7; D: .; size: .; V: TRBV5-1; DNA: TGCGCCAGCAGCTCCCTTGACAGGCCCACCTACGAGCAGTACTTC; CDR3: CASSSLDRPTYEQYF
J: TRBJ2-1; D: .; size: .; V: TRBV29-1; DNA: TGCAGCTCAGGGGAGGGCCGGGCCCAGGAGCAGTTCTTC; CDR3: CSSGEGRAQEQFF
J: TRBJ2-3; D: TRBD2; size: .; V: TRBV6-6; DNA: TGTGCCAGCAGTCATCTAGCGGGAGTGACAGATACGCAGTATTTT; CDR3: CASSHLAGVTDTQYF
J: TRBJ2-1; D: TRBD2; size: .; V: TRBV4-1; DNA: TGCGCCAGCAGCCAAGATCAGCTTAGCGGGAGTTACAATGAGCAGTTCTTC; CDR3: CASSQDQLSGSYNEQFF
J: TRBJ2-3; D: .; size: .; V: TRBV4-1; DNA: TGCGCCAGCAGCCAAGATAATCGGGCGGGTACGCAGTATTTT; CDR3: CASSQDNRAGTQYF
J: TRBJ2-1; D: TRBD2; size: .; V: TRBV15; DNA: TGTGCCACCAGCAGAGTTCTTAGCGGGAATTACAATGAGCAGTTCTTC; CDR3: CATSRVLSGNYNEQFF
J: TRBJ1-2; D: .; size: .; V: TRBV6-5; DNA: TGTGCCAGCAGTTACTATGGTGTAGACTATGGCTACACCTTC; CDR3: CASSYYGVDYGYTF
J: TRBJ2-7; D: .; size: .; V: TRBV6-6; DNA: TGTGCCAGCCGGGGAGGACTACCGCCCTACGAGCAGTACTTC; CDR3: CASRGGLPPYEQYF
J: TRBJ2-5; D: .; size: once; V: TRBV20-1; DNA: TGCAGTGCTAGAGATCCTGGACGGCCCGTAGAGACCCAGTACTTC; CDR3: CSARDPGRPVETQYF
J: TRBJ1-1; D: .; size: .; V: TRBV11-3; DNA: TGTGCCAGCAGCTCCCCGGACCAGGGGCCGAACACTGAAGCTTTCTTT; CDR3: CASSSPDQGPNTEAFF
J: TRBJ2-5; D: .; size: .; V: TRBV20-1; DNA: TGCAGTGCTGTGACACAGGGGGGGGTGGAGACCCAGTACTTC; CDR3: CSAVTQGGVETQYF
J: TRBJ2-1; D: TRBD2; size: .; V: TRBV6-1; DNA: TGTGCCAGCAGTGAACCCCTTACGGGAGGGTCAGAGGGCCTCTCCTACAATGAGCAGTTCTTC; CDR3: CASSEPLTGGSEGLSYNEQFF
J: TRBJ2-1; D: .; size: few; V: TRBV12-3/TRBV12-4; DNA: TGTGCCAGCACCCACTCCTCCTACAATGAGCAGTTCTTC; CDR3: CASTHSSYNEQFF
J: TRBJ2-5; D: .; size: .; V: TRBV6-1; DNA: TGTGCCAGCAGTGTTCGTATTATAGAGACCCAGTACTTC; CDR3: CASSVRIIETQYF
J: TRBJ2-3; D: .; size: few; V: TRBV29-1; DNA: TGCAGCGTTGAAGATACCCAGGATAGCGCAGATACGCAGTATTTT; CDR3: CSVEDTQDSADTQYF
J: TRBJ2-7; D: TRBD2; size: .; V: TRBV27; DNA: TGTGCCAGCAGGGCTAGCGGTTTCTCCTACAATGAGCAGTACTTC; CDR3: CASRASGFSYNEQYF
J: TRBJ2-1; D: .; size: .; V: TRBV7-9; DNA: TGTGCCAGCAGCTTAAATGTTGCGGGCTACAATGAGCAGTTCTTC; CDR3: CASSLNVAGYNEQFF
J: TRBJ2-1; D: .; size: .; V: TRBV5-1; DNA: TGCGCCAGCAGCTTGGATTCTGGACCCCCTTATTCAGAGACCCAGTTCTTC; CDR3: CASSLDSGPPYSETQFF
J: TRBJ2-3; D: .; size: .; V: TRBV7-2; DNA: TGTGCCAGCAGCCCCGACGCGGATACGCAGTATTTT; CDR3: CASSPDADTQYF
J: TRBJ2-6; D: .; size: .; V: TRBV5-5; DNA: TGTGCCAGCAGCGCTCGGGTGGCCGGGGCCAACGTCCTGACTTTC; CDR3: CASSARVAGANVLTF
J: TRBJ2-7; D: TRBD1; size: .; V: TRBV7-2; DNA: TGTGCCAGCAGCCCCCAAGGTTGGGGACAGGGGAAGCAGTACTTC; CDR3: CASSPQGWGQGKQYF
J: TRBJ1-2; D: TRBD1; size: .; V: TRBV30; DNA: TGTGCCTGGAGTGTACTTAGGACAGGTTCTAACTATGGCTACACCTTC; CDR3: CAWSVLRTGSNYGYTF
J: TRBJ2-3; D: .; size: .; V: TRBV7-2; DNA: TGTGCCAGCGCCCACCATGAAGATGCGCAGTATTTT; CDR3: CASAHHEDAQYF
J: TRBJ1-6; D: .; size: .; V: TRBV20-1; DNA: TGCAGTGCTACCCTTGGTGGGGGAGCGGGCTCACCCCTCCACTTT; CDR3: CSATLGGGAGSPLHF
J: TRBJ2-1; D: TRBD2; size: .; V: TRBV11-2; DNA: TGTGCCAGCAGACATCCGGGACCCACTCGCGGGAGGGCTCAGACCTCCTACAATGAGCAGTTCTTC; CDR3: CASRHPGPTRGRAQTSYNEQFF
J: TRBJ2-6; D: .; size: few; V: TRBV12-3/TRBV12-4; DNA: TGTGCCAGCAGTTTGAAACCCTCTGGGGCCAACGTCCTGACTTTC; CDR3: CASSLKPSGANVLTF
J: TRBJ1-4; D: .; size: .; V: TRBV19; DNA: TGTGCCAGCAGTCCCCGGAAGCTCATCGATGAAAAACTGTTTTTT; CDR3: CASSPRKLIDEKLFF
J: TRBJ2-1; D: .; size: .; V: TRBV3-1; DNA: TGTGCCAGCAGCCAAGATTTTAGTTCCAGTGAGCAGTTCTTC; CDR3: CASSQDFSSSEQFF
J: TRBJ2-7; D: TRBD2; size: .; V: TRBV5-6; DNA: TGTGCCAGCAGCTTGGGACTAGCGGGAGTAAGGGCCTACGAGCAGTACTTC; CDR3: CASSLGLAGVRAYEQYF
J: TRBJ2-3; D: TRBD1; size: .; V: TRBV12-3/TRBV12-4; DNA: TGTGCCAGCAGCAACCGGGACAGCACAAATGCGCAGTATTTT; CDR3: CASSNRDSTNAQYF
J: TRBJ1-4; D: .; size: .; V: TRBV7-2; DNA: TGTGCCAGCAGCTTATGGCCCCCGGGGGCAACTAATGAAAAACTGTTTTTT; CDR3: CASSLWPPGATNEKLFF
J: TRBJ2-1; D: .; size: few; V: TRBV20-1; DNA: TGCAGTGCTACCCGCCCGACTCCAAGCTCCTACAATGAGCAGTTCTTC; CDR3: CSATRPTPSSYNEQFF
J: TRBJ2-5; D: .; size: .; V: TRBV12-3/TRBV12-4; DNA: TGTGCCAGCAACATCCTACCGCTTGGAGCCCCCCGCCCTCAAGAGACCCAGTACTTC; CDR3: CASNILPLGAPRPQETQYF
J: TRBJ2-5; D: .; size: many; V: TRBV6-6; DNA: TGTGCCAGCAGTTACTCTTCGGAGACCCAGTACTTC; CDR3: CASSYSSETQYF
J: TRBJ2-7; D: .; size: .; V: TRBV12-3/TRBV12-4; DNA: TGTGCCAGCCCCCTAGGGGCCTACGAGCAGTACTTC; CDR3: CASPLGAYEQYF